One and the same sample provided the 29 T cell receptor beta chains below, sequenced in a study of blood T cell repertoires in COVID-19 (dated by TCRdb to 2019 to 2021). The library was produced with the immunoSEQ multiplex PCR assay. This is the immuneACCESS table as TCRdb keeps it, with only in-frame sequences that have V and J called. A part of the clones is gone; compared with another copy, unresolved V genes explain less than half, and the rest is unexplained. This sample lists approximately 150,000 clones; less than 90% were detected once. Of the sample, around 1.2% is held by the ten largest clones. Sequenced material: PBMCs or T cells enriched from blood (not recorded which). These receptors were collected from a human donor with acute COVID-19. The donor label of this sample is uncertain.

The rearrangement uses TRBV9 and TRBJ2-3; the match to TRBD1 covers 11 bases. V lost 3 bases and J lost 1; bases outside the gene matches: 1. The CDR3 extends over 15 amino acids. Germline CDR1 SGDLS, CDR2 YYNGEE. The CDR3 spells CASSGGQGGTDTQYF. CDR3 DNA: TGTGCCAGCAGCGGGGGACAGGGGGGCACAGATACGCAGTATTTT.

The chain combines TRBV18 with TRBJ1-5; no clear D. Germline V gene sequence: CDR1 KGHSH, CDR2 LQKENI. The length of the CDR3 is 16 residues. V shed 1 base and J shed 4 bases, with 14 bases lying between them. The CDR3 loop is CASSPLGVRGNQPQHF. The CDR3 nucleotides are TGTGCCAGCTCACCACTCGGAGTTCGGGGAAATCAGCCCCAGCATTTT.

The sample holds one count of this clone. The chain employs TRBV7-9 and TRBJ2-7; 8 bases line up with TRBD1. This CDR3 region has 13 residues. Losses at the gene ends were 1 base for V and 7 bases for J; bases not matched to a gene: 3. Germline CDR1 and CDR2: SEHNR and FQNEAQ (reference sequence). CDR3 DNA sequence: TGTGCCAGCAGCTTAGACAGGGGGAGGGAGCAGTACTTC. Protein product: CASSLDRGREQYF.

This chain connects TRBV18 to TRBJ1-4; 7 bases agree with TRBD1. The CDR3 is 17 amino acids. With 4 bases clipped from V and 0 bases from J, the junction kept 8 bases outside the gene matches. Germline-derived CDR1 and CDR2 are KGHSH and LQKENI. CDR3 residues: CASSLGQSHSTNEKLFF. CDR3 DNA: TGTGCCAGCTCACTGGGACAGTCACACTCAACTAATGAAAAACTGTTTTTT.

This rearrangement joins TRBV6-2 or TRBV6-3 to TRBJ2-2, with 8 bases fitting TRBD2. Germline values: CDR1 MNHEY, CDR2 SVGEGT. The CDR3 extends over 15 amino acids. The trim removed 5 bases at V and 9 bases at J, leaving 11 bases unmatched. CDR3 DNA: TGTGCCAGCAGTCAAGGACTAGCAGGCCCCAGGGAGCTGTTTTTT. As protein: CASSQGLAGPRELFF.

The chain links TRBV27 to TRBJ2-6; 7 bases align to TRBD1. This CDR3 is built from 16 residues. Germline trimming cut 5 bases from V and 0 bases from J; bases unmatched to any gene: 4. Germline values: CDR1 MNHEY, CDR2 SMNVEV (reference sequence). The CDR3 region is CASSPQGTSGANVLTF. The DNA of the CDR3 is TGTGCCAGCAGTCCACAGGGGACCTCTGGGGCCAACGTCCTGACTTTC.

V usage is TRBV27 and J usage is TRBJ2-3; a weak D match, TRBD1 (5 bases). CDR3 length: 16 amino acids. The V end lost 2 bases, the J end lost 4 bases, and 16 bases lay between the germline ends. Germline V gene lookup returns CDR1 MNHEY and CDR2 SMNVEV (reference sequence). The CDR3 spells CASSLPGLAGPDTQYF. The CDR3 DNA follows: TGTGCCAGCAGTTTACCTGGGTTGGCAGGGCCAGATACGCAGTATTTT.

This chain connects TRBV6-5 to TRBJ1-5, with unresolved D. The CDR3 is 15 amino acids. Trimming left V 2 bases short and J 3 bases short, with 11 bases between. In germline, CDR1 is MNHEY, CDR2 SVGAGI. CDR3 region: CASSYRPGPNQPQHF. CDR3 DNA sequence: TGTGCCAGCAGTTACCGGCCGGGTCCCAATCAGCCCCAGCATTTT.

The chain links TRBV6-4 to TRBJ2-2, with 9 bases that match TRBD1. CDR1 and CDR2 from the germline V gene are MRHNA and SNTAGT. The CDR3 sequence is 15 residues long. Unmatched junction bases numbered 4, after V lost 5 bases and J lost 3 bases. CDR3 bases: TGTGCCAGCAGTACGGGACAGGGAGACACCGGGGAGCTGTTTTTT. It is translated as CASSTGQGDTGELFF.

The chain couples TRBV18 to TRBJ1-1; D ambiguous. The CDR3 runs to 15 residues. Germline CDR1 and CDR2: KGHSH and LQKENI. V was cut by 3 bases and J by 0 bases, with 11 bases left in between. The CDR3 DNA sequence: TGTGCCAGCTCACCGTCAGAGGGTATGAACACTGAAGCTTTCTTT. The encoded protein is CASSPSEGMNTEAFF.

The chain carries TRBV7-8 and TRBJ1-4, with 8 bases that match TRBD1. CDR3 length equals 15 residues. Germline trimming cut 5 bases from V and 7 bases from J; bases unmatched to any gene: 9. Germline V gene data show CDR1 as SGHVS and CDR2 as FQNEAQ. The CDR3 here is CASSPRTGSSEKLFF. CDR3 bases: TGTGCCAGCAGCCCACGGACAGGGTCGAGTGAAAAACTGTTTTTT. Complete variable domain (other parts from reference TRBV7-8 and TRBJ1-4): GAGVSQSPRYKVAKRGQDVALRCDPISGHVSLFWYQQALGQGPEFLTYFQNEAQLDKSGLPSDRFFAERPEGSVSTLKIQRTQQEDSAVYLCASSPRTGSSEKLFFGSGTQLSVL.

The chain couples TRBV2 to TRBJ2-7, with TRBD2 matching over 10 bases. V shed 6 bases and J 1 base; nucleotides not matched to a gene: 3. CDR3 length: 14 residues. CDR1 and CDR2 (germline): SNHLY, FYNNEI. CDR3 nucleotides: TGTGCCAGCAGCCTAGCGGGGGCTTCCTACGAGCAGTACTTC. Translating gives CASSLAGASYEQYF.

Only a few counts were recorded for this clone. This chain uses TRBV24-1 with TRBJ2-1, with D possibly TRBD2 on 6 matching bases. The CDR3 totals 14 residues. V was cut by 3 bases and J by 5 bases, with 10 bases left in between. Germline V lookup: CDR1 KGHDR, CDR2 SFDVKD. CDR3 in amino acids: CATSDPGSDNEQFF. The CDR3 bases are TGTGCCACCAGTGATCCCGGGAGTGACAATGAGCAGTTCTTC.

The chain links TRBV10-2 to TRBJ1-4; weak D call: TRBD1 (5 bases). The CDR3 totals 15 residues. Germline lookup yields CDR1 WSHSY and CDR2 SAAADI. Trimming removed 7 bases from V and 0 bases from J, with 12 bases in between. In DNA form, the CDR3 reads TGCGCCAGCACCTCCACGACAGCAACTAATGAAAAACTGTTTTTT. Residues: CASTSTTATNEKLFF.

V and J are TRBV20-1 and TRBJ1-1, with D maybe TRBD1 (6 bases). The CDR3 loop spans 11 amino acids. Trimming cost V 4 bases and J 8 bases, with 11 bases left between them. The V gene's germline CDR1 is DFQATT and CDR2 SNEGSKA (reference sequence). The CDR3, as DNA: TGCAGTGCTAAACAGGGTGTAGAAGCTTTCTTT. Protein product: CSAKQGVEAFF.

The chain joins TRBV7-9 to TRBJ2-5; unclear D gene. This CDR3 is 13 amino acids long. Germline V gene data show CDR1 as SEHNR and CDR2 as FQNEAQ (reference sequence). Trimming cost V 1 base and J 6 bases, with 9 bases left between them. In DNA, the CDR3 is TGTGCCAGCAGCTTAGAACCCACACAGACCCAGTACTTC. Translation: CASSLEPTQTQYF.

V is TRBV24-1 and J is TRBJ2-6; D is ambiguous. The CDR3 sequence is 17 residues long. V lost 5 bases to trimming and J lost 0 bases, with 13 bases between them. Germline V gives CDR1 KGHDR, CDR2 SFDVKD. The CDR3, as DNA: TGTGCCACCAGTGGGTACAGCTCGAGCTCTGGGGCCAACGTCCTGACTTTC. It translates to CATSGYSSSSGANVLTF.

The chain has TRBV19 and TRBJ2-5; 8 bases map to TRBD2. With V trimmed by 3 bases and J by 5 bases, 11 bases remained unmatched. The CDR3 totals 16 residues. Germline-derived CDR1 and CDR2 are LNHDA and SQIVND (reference sequence). This chain's CDR3 is CASSMDSGGQMETQYF. The CDR3 DNA reads TGTGCCAGTAGTATGGATTCGGGGGGGCAAATGGAGACCCAGTACTTC.

The V call is TRBV6-4, the J call TRBJ2-3; 9 bases are shared with TRBD2. V trimming: 6 bases; J trimming: 0 bases; junction bases outside the gene matches: 7. The CDR3 loop spans 16 amino acids. Germline assignment: CDR1 MRHNA and CDR2 SNTAGT. The CDR3 reads CASRRAGGSSTDTQYF. CDR3 DNA sequence: TGTGCCAGCAGGCGAGCGGGGGGAAGTAGCACAGATACGCAGTATTTT.

The rearrangement links TRBV3-1 (or the pseudogene TRBV3-2) to TRBJ1-1, with TRBD1 matching over 7 bases. The V segment lost 5 bases and the J segment 2 bases; nucleotides outside the gene matches: 5. This CDR3 is built from 14 residues. The germline gives CDR1 LGHDT, CDR2 YNNKEL (reference sequence). CDR3 DNA sequence: TGTGCCAGCAGCGGGGGACAGCCCAACACTGAAGCTTTCTTT. Protein: CASSGGQPNTEAFF.

The chain links TRBV5-6 to TRBJ2-1, with 8 bases matching TRBD2. After removal of 0 bases from V and 4 bases from J, the junction contained 3 bases not matched to a gene. The length of the CDR3 is 15 residues. Germline V lookup: CDR1 SGHDT, CDR2 YYEEEE. CDR3 loop: CASSLGASGYNEQFF. The DNA of the CDR3 is TGTGCCAGCAGCTTGGGTGCTAGCGGGTACAATGAGCAGTTCTTC.

A single count supports this clone. This chain connects TRBV27 to TRBJ1-5, with a tentative D call TRBD1 (6 bases). This CDR3 region has 14 residues. The germline gives CDR1 MNHEY, CDR2 SMNVEV (reference sequence). V lost 4 bases and J 4 bases, leaving 11 bases between the germline ends. The DNA of the CDR3 is TGTGCCAGCAGTTCACAGGGTGGTAATCAGCCCCAGCATTTT. It is translated as CASSSQGGNQPQHF.

The chain joins TRBV5-5 to TRBJ1-1; D remains ambiguous. Between the trimmed V and J ends, which lost 0 bases and 0 bases, there was a span of 18 bases. CDR1 SGHKS and CDR2 YYEKEE come from the germline V gene (reference sequence). The CDR3 loop spans 18 amino acids. CDR3 DNA: TGTGCCAGCAGCTTGGTCGTCGGTCCCCAGGTTTTGAACACTGAAGCTTTCTTT. This gives the protein CASSLVVGPQVLNTEAFF.

This chain connects TRBV11-2 to TRBJ1-1; D not certain. This CDR3 contains 12 residues. The germline V gene encodes CDR1 SGHAT and CDR2 FQNNGV. Trimming stripped 3 bases from V and 1 base from J, with 3 bases between. CDR3: CASSFQNTEAFF. The CDR3 DNA reads TGTGCCAGCAGCTTCCAGAACACTGAAGCTTTCTTT.

The gene calls are TRBV6-1 and TRBJ1-5, with 7 positions matching TRBD1. Germline CDR1 reads MNHNS; CDR2 reads SASEGT. V lost 4 bases, J lost 1 base, and 10 bases stayed unmatched. The CDR3 contains 17 residues. CDR3 in amino acids: CASSGRTGGPSNQPQHF. The CDR3 bases are TGTGCCAGCAGTGGCAGGACAGGAGGTCCAAGCAATCAGCCCCAGCATTTT.

The chain uses TRBV5-4 and TRBJ1-3, with D hard to call. Germline V gene lookup returns CDR1 SGHNT and CDR2 YYREEE (reference sequence). The germline V and J ends were trimmed by 0 bases and 5 bases, with 15 bases remaining between them. The CDR3 runs 16 residues. This CDR3 is CASSLDPGPQRNTIYF. In nucleotides, the CDR3 is TGTGCCAGCAGCTTGGATCCAGGCCCTCAACGAAACACCATATATTTT. Full variable domain (rest looked up from reference TRBV5-4 and TRBJ1-3): ETGVTQSPTHLIKTRGQQVTLRCSSQSGHNTVSWYQQALGQGPQFIFQYYREEENGRGNFPPRFSGLQFPNYSSELNVNALELDDSALYLCASSLDPGPQRNTIYFGEGSWLTVV.

V and J are TRBV18 and TRBJ2-7; possible D gene TRBD1, 5 bases. Per the germline V gene, CDR1 is KGHSH and CDR2 is LQKENI. The CDR3 is 13 residues long. Trimming stripped 3 bases from V and 2 bases from J, with 8 bases between. The CDR3, as DNA: TGTGCCAGCTCACCTCGACAGACCTACGAGCAGTACTTC. This gives the protein CASSPRQTYEQYF. Full variable domain (missing parts from reference TRBV18 and TRBJ2-7): NAGVMQNPRHLVRRRGQEARLRCSPMKGHSHVYWYRQLPEEGLKFMVYLQKENIIDESGMPKERFSAEFPKEGPSILRIQQVVRGDSAAYFCASSPRQTYEQYFGPGTRLTVT.

The chain carries TRBV7-2 and TRBJ2-7, with 11 bases matching TRBD2. This CDR3 is 15 amino acids long. After removal of 0 bases from V and 2 bases from J, the junction contained 0 bases not matched to a gene. Per the germline V gene, CDR1 is SGHTA and CDR2 is FQGNSA. The CDR3 DNA follows: TGTGCCAGCAGCTTAGCTAGCGGGGGGGCCTACGAGCAGTACTTC. Its translation is CASSLASGGAYEQYF.

V usage is TRBV4-1 and J usage is TRBJ2-5; D may be TRBD2 (5 bases). This CDR3 is built from 15 residues. Germline loops: CDR1 MGHRA, CDR2 YSYEKL. V lost 8 bases, J lost 5 bases, and 21 bases lay in between. This CDR3 is CASLFDSGSYETQYF. CDR3 bases: TGCGCCAGCCTTTTTGACTCGGGGTCGTATGAGACCCAGTACTTC.